Shown below are 27 T cell receptor beta chains from a single sample sequenced in a study of OX40 agonist ivuxolimab in advanced cancers. Only in-frame clones appear in the TCRdb table, and some are missing; sequencing was by immunoSEQ multiplex PCR. The data show about 110,000 clones, roughly 89% seen once. Material: CD4+ or CD8+ T cells sorted from blood, obtained in a trial of the OX40 agonist ivuxolimab. All receptors derive from an adult with an advanced solid tumor such as melanoma, head and neck, liver or kidney cancer.

The chain links TRBV7-6 to TRBJ1-1; 7 bases are a match to TRBD1. The length of the CDR3 is 13 residues. The germline V gene encodes CDR1 SGHVS and CDR2 FNYEAQ. After removal of 5 bases from V and 7 bases from J, the junction contained 7 bases not matched to a gene. The CDR3 loop reads CASSTSPGGEAFF. CDR3 bases: TGTGCCAGCAGCACGAGCCCAGGGGGTGAAGCTTTCTTT.

The chain employs TRBV11-3 and TRBJ2-6; TRBD1 matches at 8 bases. CDR1 and CDR2 (germline): SGHNT, YENEEA. The CDR3 loop spans 15 amino acids. The V and J ends lost 4 bases and 2 bases, in that order; junction bases with no gene match: 1. CDR3 region: CASSSDRAGANVLTF. The CDR3 nucleotides read TGTGCCAGCAGCTCGGACAGGGCTGGGGCCAACGTCCTGACTTTC.

V usage is TRBV5-1 and J usage is TRBJ2-3, with D perhaps matching TRBD2 (6 bases). V was pared by 0 bases and J by 4 bases, with 12 bases between. CDR1 and CDR2 from the germline V gene are SGHRS and YFSETQ. The CDR3 consists of 15 residues. Here the CDR3 reads CASSLETGVSDTQYF. The DNA of the CDR3 is TGCGCCAGCAGCTTGGAAACGGGGGTTTCAGATACGCAGTATTTT.

J is TRBJ2-7 and V is TRBV5-1, with D possibly called TRBD1 or TRBD2 (6 bases each). The CDR3 contains 18 residues. Germline CDR1 and CDR2: SGHRS and YFSETQ. Trimming cost V 4 bases and J 4 bases, with 27 bases left between them. The CDR3 protein is CASSPDQGNGGELYEQYF. As DNA, the CDR3 is TGCGCCAGCAGCCCAGACCAGGGGAACGGGGGAGAACTTTACGAGCAGTACTTC.

The rearrangement joins TRBV30 to TRBJ1-2; tentative D call: TRBD1 (5 bases). Trimming cost V 0 bases and J 8 bases, with 13 bases left between them. This CDR3 has 13 amino acids. From germline, CDR1 is GTSNPN and CDR2 SVGIG (reference sequence). The CDR3 DNA follows: TGTGCCTGGAGTGTAGCAGGGACGAGCGGCTACACCTTC. Residues: CAWSVAGTSGYTF.

This chain joins TRBV4-3 and TRBJ1-4; D perhaps matches TRBD1 (5 bases). This CDR3 comprises 15 residues. V lost 4 bases and J lost 5, with 14 bases in between. The germline V gene encodes CDR1 LGHNA and CDR2 YSLEER. The CDR3 DNA is TGCGCCAGCAGCCGTGCAGGGCTTCGGAATGAAAAACTGTTTTTT. Translated: CASSRAGLRNEKLFF.

V is TRBV4-3 and J is TRBJ1-6, with 7 positions matching TRBD1. The germline gives CDR1 LGHNA, CDR2 YSLEER. CDR3 length equals 18 residues. V was pared by 0 bases and J by 1 base, with 6 bases of the junction left unmatched. This chain's CDR3 is CASSQEGGEYSYNSPLHF. CDR3 bases: TGCGCCAGCAGCCAAGAAGGGGGCGAGTATTCCTATAATTCACCCCTCCACTTT.

The genes are TRBV7-3 and TRBJ1-1, with D tentatively TRBD1 (6 bases). Trimming took off 0 bases at V and 6 bases at J, with 14 bases between the two ends. Germline lookup yields CDR1 SGHTA and CDR2 FQGTGA. This CDR3 is 15 amino acids long. In DNA, the CDR3 is TGTGCCAGCAGCTTAACCCCAGGACAGTTCGCTGAAGCTTTCTTT. This sequence encodes CASSLTPGQFAEAFF.

The chain joins TRBV10-3 to TRBJ1-5; D is unclear. Trimming stripped 3 bases from V and 3 bases from J, with 9 bases between. This CDR3 has 14 residues. Germline-derived CDR1 and CDR2 are ENHRY and SYGVKD. The CDR3 nucleotides are TGTGCCATCAGTGATATCCAGGTCAATCAGCCCCAGCATTTT. It yields the protein CAISDIQVNQPQHF.

The CDR3 sequence: CASSSGGETQYF. In DNA, the CDR3 is TGTGCCAGCAGCTCGGGAGGGGAGACCCAGTACTTC. J is TRBJ2-5 and V is TRBV7-6, with 8 bases matching TRBD2. Germline values: CDR1 SGHVS, CDR2 FNYEAQ. CDR3 length: 12 amino acids. V gave up 4 bases and J gave up 5 bases; unmatched junction bases: 0.

This clone was observed once. The V and J genes are TRBV9 and TRBJ2-2; TRBD1 is a possible D gene (5 bases). This CDR3 region has 16 residues. Trimming cost V 0 bases and J 4 bases, with 13 bases left between them. CDR1 and CDR2 (germline): SGDLS, YYNGEE. CDR3 loop: CASSVDAGLTTGELFF. CDR3 coding DNA: TGTGCCAGCAGCGTAGATGCAGGGCTTACCACCGGGGAGCTGTTTTTT.

This clone was seen a single time. J is TRBJ2-6 and V is TRBV19; the D gene is possibly TRBD2 (5 bases). CDR3 length equals 18 residues. Germline lookup yields CDR1 LNHDA and CDR2 SQIVND (reference sequence). The ends were cut back, 5 bases at V and 0 bases at J, with 17 bases in the middle. The CDR3 coding sequence is TGTGCCAGTAGTTCCATCGGGGAGTTTAGCTCTGGGGCCAACGTCCTGACTTTC. Translation gives CASSSIGEFSSGANVLTF.

In nucleotides, the CDR3 is TGTGCCAGCAGTCCTGACAGGGGTTGGTCACCCCTCCACTTT. Amino acid sequence: CASSPDRGWSPLHF. V and J are TRBV27 and TRBJ1-6, with TRBD1 matching over 8 bases. Looked up from germline, CDR1 is MNHEY and CDR2 is SMNVEV (reference sequence). Unmatched junction bases numbered 7, after V lost 5 bases and J lost 10 bases. CDR3 size: 14 residues.

This clone was recorded only once. The V call is TRBV6-6, the J call TRBJ2-7, with D possibly being TRBD1 (6 bases). This CDR3 contains 15 residues. The ends were cut back, 10 bases at V and 2 bases at J, with 21 bases in the middle. The germline CDR1 and CDR2 sequences are MNHNY and SVGAGI (reference sequence). The CDR3 here is CATRQVGGRAYEQYF. The CDR3 DNA sequence: TGTGCCACCAGACAGGTAGGTGGAAGAGCCTACGAGCAGTACTTC.

In DNA, the CDR3 is TGTGCCAGCAGCTTAGATACGAGTATTGGGGGCATTCAGTACTTC. Protein: CASSLDTSIGGIQYF. The chain recombines TRBV7-2 with TRBJ2-4; D possibly matches TRBD1 or TRBD2 (5 bases each). The CDR3 spans 15 residues. The germline gives CDR1 SGHTA, CDR2 FQGNSA. V lost 1 base and J 9 bases, leaving 16 bases between the germline ends.

V usage is TRBV5-5 and J usage is TRBJ2-1, with no clear D. V lost 0 bases and J 9 bases, leaving 7 bases between the germline ends. CDR3 length: 12 amino acids. Germline V gene lookup returns CDR1 SGHKS and CDR2 YYEKEE (reference sequence). In DNA form, the CDR3 reads TGTGCCAGCAGCTTGGAAGGTTTTGAGCAGTTCTTC. Encoded protein: CASSLEGFEQFF.

The chain is built from TRBV18 and TRBJ2-3; 12 bases line up with TRBD2. This CDR3 spans 16 amino acids. In germline, CDR1 is KGHSH, CDR2 LQKENI. The ends lost 4 bases at V and 4 bases at J; junction bases unmatched: 6. The CDR3 DNA reads TGTGCCAGCTCACAGACTAGCGGGAGTGAGGCAGATACGCAGTATTTT. It yields the protein CASSQTSGSEADTQYF.

This sequence joins TRBV30 and TRBJ2-5, with TRBD2 matching over 11 bases. There are 16 residues in the CDR3. Germline V gives CDR1 GTSNPN, CDR2 SVGIG (reference sequence). The trim removed 5 bases at V and 5 bases at J, leaving 13 bases unmatched. CDR3 region: CAWALGLAGGWETQYF. As DNA, the CDR3 is TGTGCCTGGGCTTTAGGCCTAGCGGGAGGCTGGGAGACCCAGTACTTC.

The V call is TRBV6-6, the J call TRBJ2-7; TRBD2 matches 11 bases. Germline V gives CDR1 MNHNY, CDR2 SVGAGI (reference sequence). The ends lost 5 bases at V and 6 bases at J; junction bases unmatched: 3. This CDR3 has 13 residues. The CDR3, as DNA: TGTGCCAGCAGTACTAGCGGGAGCATCGAGCAGTACTTC. Its translation: CASSTSGSIEQYF.

The chain joins TRBV7-9 to TRBJ2-1; perhaps TRBD1 as D (6 bases). Germline values: CDR1 SEHNR, CDR2 FQNEAQ (reference sequence). Trimming took off 6 bases at V and 6 bases at J, with 12 bases between the two ends. The CDR3 sequence is 13 residues long. CDR3 sequence reads: CASRRGGGNEQFF. Written as DNA, the CDR3 is TGTGCCAGCAGGCGAGGGGGTGGCAATGAGCAGTTCTTC. The whole variable domain, filled in from reference TRBV7-9 and TRBJ2-1, reads DTGVSQNPRHKITKRGQNVTFRCDPISEHNRLYWYRQTLGQGPEFLTYFQNEAQLEKSRLLSDRFSAERPKGSFSTLEIQRTEQGDSAMYLCASRRGGGNEQFFGPGTRLTVL.

V gene TRBV6-4 combines with J gene TRBJ2-7; the match to TRBD2 covers 12 bases. This CDR3 spans 15 amino acids. Germline lookup yields CDR1 MRHNA and CDR2 SNTAGT. V shed 4 bases and J 0 bases; nucleotides not matched to a gene: 1. CDR3 region: CASSGLAGDSYEQYF. As DNA, the CDR3 is TGTGCCAGCAGTGGACTAGCGGGGGACTCCTACGAGCAGTACTTC.

The table lists this clone with a count of one. V is TRBV2 and J is TRBJ2-6; 8 positions match TRBD1. V trimming: 2 bases; J trimming: 0 bases; junction bases outside the gene matches: 9. Germline values: CDR1 SNHLY, CDR2 FYNNEI. The CDR3 loop spans 19 amino acids. The CDR3 here is CASSERTGHILSGANVLTF. The DNA for the CDR3 is TGTGCCAGCAGTGAACGGACAGGGCATATTCTCTCTGGGGCCAACGTCCTGACTTTC.

The chain uses TRBV13 and TRBJ2-2; maybe TRBD2 (6 bases). The germline V gene encodes CDR1 PRHDT and CDR2 FYEKMQ (reference sequence). There are 16 residues in the CDR3. Trimming stripped 7 bases from V and 2 bases from J, with 17 bases between. CDR3 region: CASTAPGGTNTGELFF. The DNA of the CDR3 is TGTGCCAGCACCGCCCCCGGGGGTACTAACACCGGGGAGCTGTTTTTT.

V usage is TRBV4-3 and J usage is TRBJ1-5; D remains unclear. The V end lost 0 bases, the J end lost 3 bases, and 9 bases lay between the germline ends. Germline CDR1 LGHNA, CDR2 YSLEER. The CDR3 contains 15 residues. CDR3: CASSQDSGVNQPQHF. The CDR3 nucleotides are TGCGCCAGCAGCCAAGATTCAGGCGTCAATCAGCCCCAGCATTTT.

The genes are TRBV6-1 and TRBJ2-3; D is undetermined. The CDR3 covers 12 residues. V dropped 6 bases and J dropped 2 bases, with 6 bases sitting between them. From germline, CDR1 is MNHNS and CDR2 SASEGT. The DNA of the CDR3 is TGTGCCAGCAGAGACACCACAGATACGCAGTATTTT. It encodes CASRDTTDTQYF.

This chain joins TRBV5-8 and TRBJ1-5; D gene ambiguous. V was trimmed by 1 base and J by 1 base, leaving 9 bases between them. CDR3 length: 15 residues. Germline V gene sequence: CDR1 SGHTS, CDR2 YDEGEE. The CDR3 nucleotides are TGTGCCAGCAGCTTGACCGGACTCAGCAATCAGCCCCAGCATTTT. It codes for CASSLTGLSNQPQHF.

DNA for the CDR3: TGTGCCAGTAGTATAGCGGCTATCACAGATACGCAGTATTTT. This sequence encodes CASSIAAITDTQYF. The V gene is TRBV19, the J gene TRBJ2-3; no firm D call. The CDR3 runs to 14 residues. CDR1 is LNHDA, CDR2 SQIVND, per germline (reference sequence). With 1 base removed from V and 2 bases from J, the gap between germline ends came to 7 bases.